This T cell receptor (beta chain) originates from a study of early T cells in non-severe SARS-CoV-2 infection. Across the whole study: Chains were not paired, and sequencing was done on bulk RNA from unsorted whole blood. Study outcomes and limitations: Anti-spike CD8 responses were favored by VDJdb matching, which missed private and CD4 specificities.

This clonotype was counted between two and nine times. The antigen is undetermined. This CDR3 spans 14 amino acids. With 6 bases removed from V and 4 bases from J, the gap between germline ends came to 10 bases. Looked up from germline, CDR1 is MNHEY and CDR2 is SVGAGI. Unique molecular identifiers (one per individual cDNA molecule) were attached. Via MiXCR, TCRdb re-called the 5' RACE reads, giving one row per CDR3 protein. The data hold just over 80,000 distinct CDR3 sequences, with around 15% observed a single time. The chain is built from TRBV6-5 and TRBJ1-6; D unclear. The receptor was isolated from an adult who was a healthcare worker with PCR-confirmed SARS-CoV-2 infection or an uninfected control (not recorded which). The sequencing sample was made of whole blood. The CDR3 sequence is CASRGRVYNSPLHF. The CDR3 coding sequence is TGTGCCAGCAGGGGAAGGGTATATAATTCACCCCTCCACTTT.